What follows is one TCR beta chain and its context. Its antigen remains unidentified. The data were taken from a study of cytomegalovirus exposure and HLA in healthy donors. Study-wide findings and caveats: It was confirmed in vitro that three of the CMV-associated chains were specific for CMV antigens.

The study ran its PCR with 60 Vbeta and 13 Jbeta primers. TCRdb's table, derived via immunoSEQ multiplex PCR, lists solely in-frame clones and lacks some. This table has 35,000 to 50,000 clones, 68% appearing once. The CDR3 is 13 amino acids. Germline CDR1 reads MNHEY; CDR2 reads SVGAGI. The J segment lost 6 bases and the V segment lost 5 bases, leaving 6 bases of the junction unmatched. The source is a man in his forties in good health and CMV-seronegative. This chain links TRBV6-5 with TRBJ2-5; 7 bases map to TRBD2. The specimen sequenced was PBMCs. The CDR3 coding sequence is TGTGCCAGCAGTCCTACGGGGGGACAGACCCAGTACTTC. Translation: CASSPTGGQTQYF.